This T cell receptor beta chain was sequenced in a study of OX40 agonist ivuxolimab in advanced cancers. General study results and limits: The study observed clonal expansion of CD4+ and CD8+ blood T cells by week 6 at 0.1 to 3.0 mg/kg.

Assay: immunoSEQ multiplex PCR; the TCRdb copy retains only in-frame clones and omits some. In the table there are some 71,000 clones, roughly nine tenths of which are singletons. Details on this clone: The target antigen is unknown.

The clonotype originates from an adult with an advanced solid tumor such as melanoma, head and neck, liver or kidney cancer. The source was CD4+ or CD8+ T cells sorted from blood, collected in a trial of the OX40 agonist ivuxolimab.

The CDR3 coding sequence is TGTGCCAGCAGCGACGACAGGGGACCTTACAATGAGCAGTTCTTC. It translates to CASSDDRGPYNEQFF. The chain carries TRBV9 and TRBJ2-1, with TRBD1 matching over 8 bases. With V trimmed by 3 bases and J by 4 bases, 6 bases remained unmatched. Germline-derived CDR1 and CDR2 are SGDLS and YYNGEE. This CDR3 comprises 15 residues.